These 24 T cell receptor beta chains share one sample of origin, sequenced in a study of blood T cell repertoires in COVID-19. Sequencing was performed with immunoSEQ multiplex PCR; in TCRdb, only in-frame clones are kept and a portion is missing. The sample has approximately 190,000 clones, around four fifths seen once. Sequencing used peripheral blood. The receptors were sampled from a human donor in a cohort sampled during active COVID-19.

The CDR3: CASSQAGTSGSNEQFF. CDR3 DNA: TGTGCCAGCAGCCAAGCCGGGACTAGCGGGAGTAATGAGCAGTTCTTC. V is TRBV3-1 (or the pseudogene TRBV3-2) and J is TRBJ2-1; 14 positions agree with TRBD2. This CDR3 is built from 16 residues. The V and J ends lost 1 base and 7 bases, in that order; junction bases with no gene match: 3. CDR1 is LGHDT and CDR2 is YNNKEL in the germline V gene (reference sequence).

Written as DNA, the CDR3 is TGTGCCAGTAGTAGAACGGCGGGAGAGGCCTACGAGCAGTACTTC. Its protein is CASSRTAGEAYEQYF. The chain joins TRBV19 to TRBJ2-7; the match to TRBD2 covers 7 bases. The V and J ends lost 4 bases and 2 bases, in that order; junction bases with no gene match: 8. This CDR3 has 15 amino acids. Per the germline V gene, CDR1 is LNHDA and CDR2 is SQIVND (reference sequence).

In this sample, this clone turned up a few times. Here the CDR3 reads CASSQDKGQGVVEAFF. In DNA form, the CDR3 reads TGCGCCAGCAGCCAAGATAAGGGACAGGGGGTTGTTGAAGCTTTCTTT. The V gene is TRBV4-1, the J gene TRBJ1-1; TRBD1 matches at 11 bases. J gave up 7 bases and V 0 bases, and 7 bases lay outside the gene matches. The CDR3 sequence is 16 residues long. Germline V gene lookup returns CDR1 MGHRA and CDR2 YSYEKL.

The chain recombines TRBV10-3 with TRBJ2-1; D not resolved. This CDR3 has 11 residues. V gave up 3 bases and J gave up 8 bases, with 5 bases separating them. Germline V gene lookup returns CDR1 ENHRY and CDR2 SYGVKD. The CDR3 bases are TGTGCCATCAGTGATCTCCATGAGCAGTTCTTC. Protein product: CAISDLHEQFF.

This clone was observed a handful of times. This chain connects TRBV19 to TRBJ2-7, with 7 bases matching TRBD1. Looked up from germline, CDR1 is LNHDA and CDR2 is SQIVND (reference sequence). With 5 bases clipped from V and 6 bases from J, the junction kept 4 bases outside the gene matches. The CDR3 consists of 12 residues. DNA of the CDR3: TGTGCCAGTAGTTTCCCAGGGGGCGAGCAGTACTTC. Its translation is CASSFPGGEQYF.

The rearrangement uses TRBV27 and TRBJ1-5; D may be TRBD1 (5 bases). The CDR3 extends over 14 amino acids. Germline assignment: CDR1 MNHEY and CDR2 SMNVEV (reference sequence). V was cut by 3 bases and J by 5 bases, with 11 bases left in between. CDR3 sequence: CASSFQGGHQPQHF. The CDR3, as DNA: TGTGCCAGCAGTTTTCAGGGCGGCCATCAGCCCCAGCATTTT.

The chain joins TRBV30 to TRBJ1-4; D gene ambiguous. V lost 0 bases, J lost 3 bases, and 11 bases lay in between. CDR1 and CDR2 from the germline V gene are GTSNPN and SVGIG (reference sequence). The CDR3 has 15 amino acids. The CDR3 sequence: CAWSVSVAANEKLFF. CDR3 DNA sequence: TGTGCCTGGAGTGTATCAGTCGCAGCTAATGAAAAACTGTTTTTT.

This clone was seen a few times. The chain employs TRBV4-2 and TRBJ2-2; 7 nucleotides match TRBD1. Germline lookup yields CDR1 LGHNA and CDR2 YNFKEQ. V gave up 4 bases and J gave up 1 base; unmatched junction bases: 3. This CDR3 comprises 15 residues. The CDR3 sequence: CASSPRTGNTGELFF. CDR3 in DNA: TGTGCCAGCAGCCCCAGGACAGGGAACACCGGGGAGCTGTTTTTT.

This sequence joins TRBV4-1 and TRBJ2-2, with 10 nucleotides matching TRBD2. Germline trimming cut 1 base from V and 7 bases from J; bases unmatched to any gene: 9. Germline lookup yields CDR1 MGHRA and CDR2 YSYEKL. The CDR3 has 17 residues. CDR3 sequence reads: CASSQVIAGGVVGELFF. DNA for the CDR3: TGCGCCAGCAGCCAAGTAATAGCGGGAGGAGTGGTCGGGGAGCTGTTTTTT.

A single count supports this clone. The chain uses TRBV11-2 and TRBJ1-2; maybe TRBD1 (6 bases). Trimming took off 5 bases at V and 7 bases at J, with 11 bases between the two ends. The V gene's germline CDR1 is SGHAT and CDR2 FQNNGV. The CDR3 has 12 amino acids. Written as DNA, the CDR3 is TGTGCCAGCAGCGGACAGCGCACTGGCTACACCTTC. Protein: CASSGQRTGYTF.

The chain couples TRBV9 to TRBJ2-2, with 8 bases identical to TRBD2. CDR1 is SGDLS and CDR2 is YYNGEE in the germline V gene. This CDR3 contains 14 residues. The J segment lost 4 bases and the V segment lost 2 bases, leaving 1 base of the junction unmatched. CDR3 loop: CASSVGTSTGELFF. The CDR3 nucleotides are TGTGCCAGCAGCGTCGGGACTAGCACCGGGGAGCTGTTTTTT.

The V gene is TRBV11-2, the J gene TRBJ2-7; TRBD2 aligns across 13 bases. Germline lookup yields CDR1 SGHAT and CDR2 FQNNGV. V lost 5 bases, J lost 2 bases, and 3 bases stayed unmatched. This CDR3 spans 15 amino acids. CDR3 amino acids: CASSELAGGPYEQYF. The CDR3 bases are TGTGCCAGCAGCGAACTAGCGGGAGGGCCCTACGAGCAGTACTTC.

The V and J genes are TRBV5-1 and TRBJ1-2; D ambiguous. Trimming took off 3 bases at V and 3 bases at J, with 15 bases between the two ends. CDR1 and CDR2 from the germline V gene are SGHRS and YFSETQ. This CDR3 region has 15 residues. CDR3 protein: CASSSSGIVDYGYTF. The CDR3, as DNA: TGCGCCAGCAGCTCCTCAGGAATTGTAGACTATGGCTACACCTTC.

The chain carries TRBV24-1 and TRBJ2-2; D possibly corresponds to TRBD1 (5 bases). The CDR3 spans 13 residues. Germline-derived CDR1 and CDR2 are KGHDR and SFDVKD. Trimming cost V 7 bases and J 6 bases, with 11 bases left between them. The CDR3 DNA sequence: TGTGCCACCAGGGCAGGGATAGCCGGGGAGCTGTTTTTT. It translates to CATRAGIAGELFF.

This clone was picked up a small number of times. The chain joins TRBV7-9 to TRBJ1-2; D is possibly TRBD1 (6 bases). CDR1 is SEHNR, CDR2 FQNEAQ, per germline (reference sequence). The length of the CDR3 is 13 residues. The germline V and J ends were trimmed by 0 bases and 7 bases, with 9 bases remaining between them. DNA for the CDR3: TGTGCCAGCAGCTTAGCTGACAGGTTTGGCTACACCTTC. This translates into CASSLADRFGYTF. The full variable domain, its missing parts supplied by reference TRBV7-9 and TRBJ1-2, is DTGVSQNPRHKITKRGQNVTFRCDPISEHNRLYWYRQTLGQGPEFLTYFQNEAQLEKSRLLSDRFSAERPKGSFSTLEIQRTEQGDSAMYLCASSLADRFGYTFGSGTRLTVV.

Remarks on this clone: An end of the junction does not agree with germline; a read error may underlie this. The gene calls are TRBV7-7 and TRBJ2-3; D is unclear. Germline V gene lookup returns CDR1 SSHAT and CDR2 FNYEAQ (reference sequence). The CDR3 totals 14 residues. CDR3 region: CASSLSLSTDTQYF. As DNA, the CDR3 is TGTGCTAGCAGCCTTAGCCTTAGCACAGATACGCAGTATTTT.

This chain joins TRBV28 and TRBJ2-5; a weak D match, TRBD2 (5 bases). Germline CDR1 MDHEN, CDR2 SYDVKM. The CDR3 runs 13 residues. V lost 3 bases and J 9 bases, leaving 14 bases between the germline ends. The CDR3 region is CASSFPPPGAQYF. The CDR3 DNA sequence: TGTGCCAGCAGTTTTCCCCCACCCGGGGCCCAGTACTTC. The full variable domain, its missing parts supplied by reference TRBV28 and TRBJ2-5, is DVKVTQSSRYLVKRTGEKVFLECVQDMDHENMFWYRQDPGLGLRLIYFSYDVKMKEKGDIPEGYSVSREKKERFSLILESASTNQTSMYLCASSFPPPGAQYFGPGTRLLVL.

This chain uses TRBV5-1 with TRBJ2-1; possible D gene TRBD1, 6 bases. The CDR3 has 16 amino acids. Germline CDR1 and CDR2: SGHRS and YFSETQ. Trimming left V 3 bases short and J 10 bases short, with 23 bases between. CDR3 sequence reads: CASSSSGTRGPREQFF. CDR3 coding DNA: TGCGCCAGCAGCTCCTCGGGGACAAGGGGCCCAAGGGAGCAGTTCTTC.

The chain uses TRBV29-1 and TRBJ2-3; 7 bases are shared with TRBD1. The J segment lost 0 bases and the V segment lost 7 bases, leaving 4 bases of the junction unmatched. This CDR3 spans 13 amino acids. The V gene's germline CDR1 is SQVTM and CDR2 ANQGSEA. The CDR3 DNA follows: TGCAGCGCCGAACAGGGGAGCACAGATACGCAGTATTTT. Its translation is CSAEQGSTDTQYF.

V usage is TRBV5-1 and J usage is TRBJ2-3; the match to TRBD2 covers 12 bases. Germline V CDR1 and CDR2: SGHRS, YFSETQ. The V segment lost 4 bases and the J segment 3 bases; nucleotides outside the gene matches: 9. The CDR3 consists of 17 residues. The CDR3 is CASSTGPSGRATDTQYF. The CDR3, as DNA: TGCGCCAGCAGCACAGGTCCTAGCGGGAGGGCAACAGATACGCAGTATTTT.

The chain joins TRBV6-6 to TRBJ1-6; no firm D call. Per the germline V gene, CDR1 is MNHNY and CDR2 is SVGAGI (reference sequence). V was trimmed by 4 bases and J by 7 bases, leaving 5 bases between them. This CDR3 has 12 amino acids. The DNA of the CDR3 is TGTGCCAGCAGTTCCTTCAATTCACCCCTCCACTTT. This codes for CASSSFNSPLHF.

The chain has TRBV2 and TRBJ1-2; 7 bases are a match to TRBD1. Trimming took 9 bases from V and 6 from J; bases not matched to a gene: 13. Per germline, CDR1 SNHLY and CDR2 FYNNEI. The CDR3 is 14 amino acids. In DNA form, the CDR3 reads TGTGCCAGGCAGAGTGGAACAGGGGTAGATGGCTACACCTTC. This sequence encodes CARQSGTGVDGYTF. The variable domain in full, completed from reference TRBV2 and TRBJ1-2, reads EPEVTQTPSHQVTQMGQEVILRCVPISNHLYFYWYRQILGQKVEFLVSFYNNEISEKSEIFDDQFSVERPDGSNFTLKIRSTKLEDSAMYFCARQSGTGVDGYTFGSGTRLTVV.

The rearrangement uses TRBV5-1 and TRBJ2-3; 13 bases fit TRBD2. The V gene's germline CDR1 is SGHRS and CDR2 YFSETQ. J gave up 4 bases and V 8 bases, and 4 bases lay outside the gene matches. The CDR3 runs 14 residues. CDR3 bases: TGCGCCAGTACACTAGCGGGGGGGTCAGATACGCAGTATTTT. It yields the protein CASTLAGGSDTQYF.

V gene TRBV5-1 combines with J gene TRBJ2-5, with D possibly TRBD1 on 6 matching bases. This CDR3 is 13 amino acids long. Germline V gives CDR1 SGHRS, CDR2 YFSETQ. V was pared by 7 bases and J by 1 base, with 11 bases between. CDR3 amino acids: CASGGQSQETQYF. The CDR3 bases are TGCGCCAGCGGAGGACAGAGCCAAGAGACCCAGTACTTC.